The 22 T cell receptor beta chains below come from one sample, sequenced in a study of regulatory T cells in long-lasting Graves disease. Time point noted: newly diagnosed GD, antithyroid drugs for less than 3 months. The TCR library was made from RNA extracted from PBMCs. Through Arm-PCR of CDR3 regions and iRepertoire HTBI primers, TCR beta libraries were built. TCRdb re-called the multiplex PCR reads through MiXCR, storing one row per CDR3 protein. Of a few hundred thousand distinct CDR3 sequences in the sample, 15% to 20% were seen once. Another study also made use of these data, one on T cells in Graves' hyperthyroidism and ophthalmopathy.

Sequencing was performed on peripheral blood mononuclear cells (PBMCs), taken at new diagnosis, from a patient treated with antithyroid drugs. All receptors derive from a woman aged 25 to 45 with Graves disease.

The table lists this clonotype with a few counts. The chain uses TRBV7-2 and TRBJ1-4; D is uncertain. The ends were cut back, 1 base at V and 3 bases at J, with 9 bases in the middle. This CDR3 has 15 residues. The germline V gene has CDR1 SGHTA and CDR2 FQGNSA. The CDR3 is CASSLVRAPNEKLFF. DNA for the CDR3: TGTGCCAGCAGCTTAGTCCGGGCCCCTAATGAAAAACTGTTTTTT.

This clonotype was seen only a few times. CDR3 region: CASTLDGLTYEQYF. The DNA of the CDR3 is TGTGCCAGCACCTTGGACGGACTCACCTACGAGCAGTACTTC. The rearrangement joins TRBV12-3 or TRBV12-4 to TRBJ2-7; D might be TRBD2 (5 bases). CDR3 length: 14 amino acids. Trimming removed 7 bases at V and 2 bases at J, with 15 bases between.

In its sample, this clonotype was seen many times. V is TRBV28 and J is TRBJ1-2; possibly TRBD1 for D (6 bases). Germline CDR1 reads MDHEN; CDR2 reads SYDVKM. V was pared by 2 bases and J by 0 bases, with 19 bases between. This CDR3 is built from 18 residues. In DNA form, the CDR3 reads TGTGCCAGCAGTTTACTGGGGGGCGTTAGGGTGGCTAACTATGGCTACACCTTC. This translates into CASSLLGGVRVANYGYTF.

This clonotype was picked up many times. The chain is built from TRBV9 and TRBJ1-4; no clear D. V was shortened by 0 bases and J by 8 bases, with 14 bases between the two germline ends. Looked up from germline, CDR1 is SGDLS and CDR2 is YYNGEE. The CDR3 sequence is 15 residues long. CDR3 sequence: CASSVGSQTNEKLFF. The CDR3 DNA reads TGTGCCAGCAGCGTAGGATCTCAGACGAACGAAAAACTGTTTTTT.

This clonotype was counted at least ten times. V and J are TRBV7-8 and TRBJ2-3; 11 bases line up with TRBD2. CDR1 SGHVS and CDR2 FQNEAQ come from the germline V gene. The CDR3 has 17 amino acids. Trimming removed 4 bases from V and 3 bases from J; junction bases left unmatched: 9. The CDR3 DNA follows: TGTGCCAGCAGCTCACGGCTTACTAGCGGGGGAACAGATACGCAGTATTTT. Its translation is CASSSRLTSGGTDTQYF. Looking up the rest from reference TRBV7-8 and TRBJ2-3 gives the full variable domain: GAGVSQSPRYKVAKRGQDVALRCDPISGHVSLFWYQQALGQGPEFLTYFQNEAQLDKSGLPSDRFFAERPEGSVSTLKIQRTQQEDSAVYLCASSSRLTSGGTDTQYFGPGTRLTVL.

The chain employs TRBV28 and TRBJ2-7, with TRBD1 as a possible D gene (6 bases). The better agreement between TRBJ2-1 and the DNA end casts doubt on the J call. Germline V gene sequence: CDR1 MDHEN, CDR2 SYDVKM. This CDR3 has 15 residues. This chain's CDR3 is CASSSSRDTSYEQFF. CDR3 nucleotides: TGTGCCAGCAGTTCCTCCCGGGACACCTCCTACGAGCAGTTCTTC.

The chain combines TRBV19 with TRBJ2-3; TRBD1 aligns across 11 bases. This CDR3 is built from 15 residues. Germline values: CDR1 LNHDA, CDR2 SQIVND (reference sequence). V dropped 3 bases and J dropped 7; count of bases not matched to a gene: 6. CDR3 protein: CASSIWTGGVNTQYF. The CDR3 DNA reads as TGTGCCAGTAGTATCTGGACAGGGGGCGTGAATACGCAGTATTTT.

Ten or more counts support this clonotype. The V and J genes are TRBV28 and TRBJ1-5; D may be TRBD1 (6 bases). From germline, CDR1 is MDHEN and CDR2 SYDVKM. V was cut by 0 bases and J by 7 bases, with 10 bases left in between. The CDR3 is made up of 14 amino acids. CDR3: CASSLWGAGQPQHF. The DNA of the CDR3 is TGTGCCAGCAGTTTATGGGGGGCAGGCCAGCCCCAGCATTTT.

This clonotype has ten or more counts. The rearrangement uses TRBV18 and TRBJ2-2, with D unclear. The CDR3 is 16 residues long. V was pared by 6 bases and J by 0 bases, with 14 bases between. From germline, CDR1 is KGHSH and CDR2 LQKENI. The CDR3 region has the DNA TGTGCCAGCTCCCCGAGGAAGGGCCCGAACACCGGGGAGCTGTTTTTT. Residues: CASSPRKGPNTGELFF.

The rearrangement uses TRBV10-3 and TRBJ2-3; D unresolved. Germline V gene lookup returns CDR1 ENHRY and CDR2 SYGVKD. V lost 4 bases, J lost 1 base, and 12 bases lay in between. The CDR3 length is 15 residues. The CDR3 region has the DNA TGTGCCATCAGTGCAAGTAGGTCTGGCACAGATACGCAGTATTTT. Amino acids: CAISASRSGTDTQYF.

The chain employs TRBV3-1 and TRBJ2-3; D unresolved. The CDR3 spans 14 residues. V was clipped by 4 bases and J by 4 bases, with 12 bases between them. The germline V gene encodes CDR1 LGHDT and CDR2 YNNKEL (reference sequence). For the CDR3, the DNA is TGTGCCAGCAGCCTATCGGCAGGTTCAGATACGCAGTATTTT. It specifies CASSLSAGSDTQYF.

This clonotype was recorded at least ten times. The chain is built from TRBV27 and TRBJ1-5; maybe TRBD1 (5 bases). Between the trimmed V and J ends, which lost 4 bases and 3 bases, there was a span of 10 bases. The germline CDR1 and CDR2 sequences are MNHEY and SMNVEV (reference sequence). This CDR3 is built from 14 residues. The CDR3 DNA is TGTGCCAGCAGTTCTACAGGAGACAATCAGCCCCAGCATTTT. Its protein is CASSSTGDNQPQHF.

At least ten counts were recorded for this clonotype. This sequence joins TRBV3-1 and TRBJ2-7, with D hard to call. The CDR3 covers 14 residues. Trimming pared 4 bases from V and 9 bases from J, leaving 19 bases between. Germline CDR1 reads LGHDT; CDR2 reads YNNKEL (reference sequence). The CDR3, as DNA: TGTGCCAGCAGCCGCATAACTGGTCGGGCGGTGCAGTACTTC. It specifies CASSRITGRAVQYF.

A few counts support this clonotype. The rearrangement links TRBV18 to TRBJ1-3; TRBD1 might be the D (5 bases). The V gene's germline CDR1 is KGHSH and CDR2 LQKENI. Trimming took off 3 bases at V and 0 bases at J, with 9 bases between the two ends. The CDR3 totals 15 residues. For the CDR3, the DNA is TGTGCCAGCTCACCGACAGCGAGCTCTGGAAACACCATATATTTT. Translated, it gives CASSPTASSGNTIYF.

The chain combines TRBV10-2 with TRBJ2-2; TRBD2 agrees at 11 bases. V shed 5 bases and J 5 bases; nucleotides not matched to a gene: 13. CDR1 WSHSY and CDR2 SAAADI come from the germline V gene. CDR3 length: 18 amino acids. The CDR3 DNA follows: TGCGCCAGCAGTAAAGGACTAGCGGGTTCATCGGGGACCGGGGAGCTGTTTTTT. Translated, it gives CASSKGLAGSSGTGELFF.

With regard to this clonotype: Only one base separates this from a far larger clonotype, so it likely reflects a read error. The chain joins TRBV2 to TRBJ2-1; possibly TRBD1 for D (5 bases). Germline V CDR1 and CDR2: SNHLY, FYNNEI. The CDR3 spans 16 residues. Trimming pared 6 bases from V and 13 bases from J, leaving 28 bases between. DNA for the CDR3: TGTGCCAGCAGGGGTCTTGGGGCAGGCTCCAAAAACATTCAGTTCTTC. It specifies CASRGLGAGSKNIQFF. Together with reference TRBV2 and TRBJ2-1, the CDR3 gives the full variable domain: EPEVTQTPSHQVTQMGQEVILRCVPISNHLYFYWYRQILGQKVEFLVSFYNNEISEKSEIFDDQFSVERPDGSNFTLKIRSTKLEDSAMYFCASRGLGAGSKNIQFFGPGTRLTVL.

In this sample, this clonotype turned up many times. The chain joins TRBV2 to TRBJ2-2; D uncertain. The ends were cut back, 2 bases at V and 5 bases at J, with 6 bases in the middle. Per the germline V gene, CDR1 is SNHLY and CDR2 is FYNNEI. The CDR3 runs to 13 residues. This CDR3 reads CASSERMTGELFF. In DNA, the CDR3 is TGTGCCAGCAGTGAACGGATGACCGGGGAGCTGTTTTTT.

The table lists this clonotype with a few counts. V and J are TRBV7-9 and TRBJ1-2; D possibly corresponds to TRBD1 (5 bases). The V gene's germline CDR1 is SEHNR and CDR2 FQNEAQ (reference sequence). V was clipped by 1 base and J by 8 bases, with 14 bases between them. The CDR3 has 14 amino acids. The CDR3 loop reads CASSLVGVGGGYTF. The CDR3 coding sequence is TGTGCCAGCAGCTTAGTAGGGGTCGGGGGAGGCTACACCTTC.

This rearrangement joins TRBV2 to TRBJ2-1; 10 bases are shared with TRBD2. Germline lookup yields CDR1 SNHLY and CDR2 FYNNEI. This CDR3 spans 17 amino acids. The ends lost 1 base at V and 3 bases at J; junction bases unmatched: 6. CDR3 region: CASSEGLAGENYNEQFF. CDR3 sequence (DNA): TGTGCCAGCAGTGAAGGGCTAGCGGGAGAAAACTACAATGAGCAGTTCTTC. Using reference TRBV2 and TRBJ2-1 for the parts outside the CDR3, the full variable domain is EPEVTQTPSHQVTQMGQEVILRCVPISNHLYFYWYRQILGQKVEFLVSFYNNEISEKSEIFDDQFSVERPDGSNFTLKIRSTKLEDSAMYFCASSEGLAGENYNEQFFGPGTRLTVL.

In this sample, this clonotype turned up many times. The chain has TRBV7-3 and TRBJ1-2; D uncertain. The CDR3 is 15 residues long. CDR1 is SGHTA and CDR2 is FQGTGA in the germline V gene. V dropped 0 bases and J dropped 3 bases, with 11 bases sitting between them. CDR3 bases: TGTGCCAGCAGCTTAACGCCATCTGGGGACTATGGCTACACCTTC. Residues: CASSLTPSGDYGYTF.

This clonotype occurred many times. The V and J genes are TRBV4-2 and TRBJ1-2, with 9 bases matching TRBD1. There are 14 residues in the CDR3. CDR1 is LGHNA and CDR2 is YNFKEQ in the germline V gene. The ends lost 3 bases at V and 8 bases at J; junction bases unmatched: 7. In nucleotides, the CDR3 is TGTGCCAGCAGCCAGAGGGGACAGGGAGAAGGCTACACCTTC. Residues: CASSQRGQGEGYTF.

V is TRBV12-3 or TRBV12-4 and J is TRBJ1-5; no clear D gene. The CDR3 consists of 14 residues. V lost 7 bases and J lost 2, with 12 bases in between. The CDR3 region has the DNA TGTGCCAGCATAAGGGCCATGGGCAATCAGCCCCAGCATTTT. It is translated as CASIRAMGNQPQHF.